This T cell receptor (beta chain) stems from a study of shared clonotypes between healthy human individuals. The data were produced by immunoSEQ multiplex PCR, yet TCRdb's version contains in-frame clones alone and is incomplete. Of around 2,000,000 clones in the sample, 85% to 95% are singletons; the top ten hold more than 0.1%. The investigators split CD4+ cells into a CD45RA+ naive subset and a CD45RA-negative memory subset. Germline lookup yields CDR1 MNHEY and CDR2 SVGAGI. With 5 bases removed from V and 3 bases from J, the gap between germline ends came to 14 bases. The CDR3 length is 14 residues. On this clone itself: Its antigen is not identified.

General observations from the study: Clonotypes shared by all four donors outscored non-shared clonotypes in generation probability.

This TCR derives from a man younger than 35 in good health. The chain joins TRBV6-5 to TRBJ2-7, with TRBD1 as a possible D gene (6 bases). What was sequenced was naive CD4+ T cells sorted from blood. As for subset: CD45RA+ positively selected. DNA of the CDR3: TGTGCCAGCAGTCCCCCGGGCAGGGGCTACGAGCAGTACTTC. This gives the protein CASSPPGRGYEQYF.